Sequencing of this TCR beta chain was carried out in a study of T-cell reconstitution after alpha-beta-depleted transplantation in children. Study results and caveats: Certain patients had high TCRbeta diversity at day 60, and it came from recipient T cells and thymic progenitors that survived. As was reported, about two months after transplant, alpha-beta T cells came from several hundred expanded graft clones. When one year had passed after transplant, most T-cell counts and diversity came from newly produced T cells.

Researchers prepared the TCRbeta library using unique molecular identifiers, the study reports. TCRdb reanalysed the PCR reads using MiXCR and keeps one entry per CDR3 protein. Of almost 500,000 distinct CDR3 sequences listed, 10% were seen once; the top ten hold 2%. CDR3 size: 15 residues. V lost 5 bases and J lost 0; bases outside the gene matches: 3. Per the germline V gene, CDR1 is SGHAT and CDR2 is FQNNGV. This clonotype was detected ten times or more. The antigen is not known. This clonotype originated in a child between 2 and 9 years old with inherited bone marrow failure, due to receive a stem cell transplant. V and J are TRBV11-2 and TRBJ2-1; 8 bases line up with TRBD2. Here the sequenced sample was PBMCs, taken before TCRalphabeta/CD19-depleted stem cell transplant. DNA for the CDR3: TGTGCCAGCAGCCCGGGGACTAGCTCCTACAATGAGCAGTTCTTC. Protein sequence: CASSPGTSSYNEQFF.